This is a list of T cell receptor beta chains from one sample in a study of cytotoxic CD8 clonotypes in ibrutinib-treated CLL. Profiled with immunoSEQ multiplex PCR; TCRdb holds only in-frame clones, not every one. The data show tens of thousands of clones, 50% to 80% seen once. Sample: PBMCs, taken after 24 months of ibrutinib treatment. The receptors come from a human donor with chronic lymphocytic leukemia. CDR3s include the opening cysteine and the closing phenylalanine or tryptophan. Each record gives: V gene, clone size, D gene, J gene, CDR3 protein, CDR3 DNA. A D gene is named only where the DNA matches it firmly. Size tells how often a clone was seen (once, few, many) or the class of an expanded clone, and some rows leave it out.

TRBV28	-	-	TRBJ2-7	CASSPSPGMGYEQYF	TGTGCCAGCAGTCCTTCGCCAGGGATGGGCTACGAGCAGTACTTC
TRBV19	-	TRBD2	TRBJ2-2	CASKASGSPTGELFF	TGTGCCAGTAAAGCTAGCGGGAGCCCCACCGGGGAGCTGTTTTTT
TRBV27	-	TRBD2	TRBJ2-1	CASRILAGVVVDEQFF	TGTGCCAGCAGAATACTAGCGGGAGTGGTTGTAGATGAGCAGTTCTTC
TRBV9	-	-	TRBJ1-3	CASSGGPVSGNTIYF	TGTGCCAGCAGCGGAGGGCCAGTCTCTGGAAACACCATATATTTT
TRBV6-1	-	-	TRBJ2-1	CASSEVGYNEQFF	TGTGCCAGCAGTGAAGTGGGGTACAATGAGCAGTTCTTC
TRBV10-3	many	-	TRBJ2-7	CAITEALAYEQYF	TGTGCCATCACCGAAGCCCTAGCGTACGAGCAGTACTTC
TRBV7-2	-	-	TRBJ2-7	CASSLAGSPGDEQYF	TGTGCCAGCAGCTTAGCAGGGTCCCCCGGGGACGAGCAGTACTTC
TRBV7-2	once	-	TRBJ1-2	CASSGESNYGYTF	TGTGCCAGCAGCGGTGAGAGTAACTATGGCTACACCTTC
TRBV7-9	-	-	TRBJ1-1	CASSFPGTEAFF	TGTGCCAGCAGCTTCCCGGGGACTGAAGCTTTCTTT
TRBV12-5	-	-	TRBJ1-1	CASTHGQVSTEAFF	TGTGCTTCTACGCACGGCCAGGTTAGCACTGAAGCTTTCTTT
TRBV4-2	-	TRBD2	TRBJ2-1	CASSQDRVRSGTPGPNEQFF	TGTGCCAGCAGCCAAGATCGGGTGAGGAGCGGGACCCCGGGGCCCAATGAGCAGTTCTTC
TRBV20-1	-	-	TRBJ2-1	CSHSVEQFF	TGCAGTCATAGCGTTGAGCAGTTCTTC
TRBV5-1	-	TRBD1	TRBJ2-1	CASSTRDRFYNEQFF	TGCGCCAGCAGCACCCGGGACAGGTTCTACAATGAGCAGTTCTTC
TRBV5-1	many	TRBD2	TRBJ2-2	CASSSTSGLAGELFF	TGCGCCAGCAGCTCAACTAGCGGGTTAGCCGGGGAGCTGTTTTTT
TRBV6-9	-	-	TRBJ2-7	CASSYHRHEQYF	TGTGCCAGCAGTTACCATAGGCACGAGCAGTACTTC
TRBV18	few	TRBD2	TRBJ2-2	CASSPGLAERTGELFF	TGTGCCAGCTCACCCGGACTAGCGGAGCGCACCGGGGAGCTGTTTTTT